This T cell receptor beta chain was observed in a study of T-cell memory formation after mild COVID-19. At the level of the study: Largely, TCR clusters stayed within a single donor.

General study results and limits: CD4+ contracting clones lay mainly in CM and EM, CD8+ ones in EMRA.

The germline CDR1 and CDR2 sequences are MGHRA and YSYEKL. V dropped 0 bases and J dropped 9 bases, with 13 bases sitting between them. The CDR3 runs 14 residues. Via MiXCR, TCRdb re-called the 5' RACE reads, giving one row per CDR3 protein. The sample consists of about 200,000 distinct CDR3 sequences, 9.5% of them appearing once. This clonotype has just a few counts. The antigen remains undetermined. Sequencing used PBMCs or a T cell subset sorted from them (not recorded which). This chain links TRBV4-1 with TRBJ2-3; D is unresolved. The receptor comes from a man younger than 35 who had mild COVID-19 (a few samples of this study predate the infection). Cell type and time point are not known. In DNA form, the CDR3 reads TGCGCCAGCAGCCAAGAAAGAGGTGGCGTCACGCAGTATTTT. Translation gives CASSQERGGVTQYF.